A single T cell receptor (beta chain) is shown here with its context. The antigen this receptor binds is unknown. There are no base qualities to consult, and no much larger clone falls within one base. The source of the sample is a study of CD8 T cells in Susac syndrome (dated 2019 in TCRdb). About the full investigation: Of the Susac syndrome patients who were sequenced, six had clinically active disease and roughly eight were in clinical remission. Susac syndrome patients were therapy-naive, on corticosteroids (some also receiving IVIg), or on IVIg alone at blood withdrawal. The study used repertoire sequencing to test whether antigen drove CD8+ T cell activation and differentiation in Susac syndrome. Results and caveats for the whole study, not just this receptor: The CD4+ T cell repertoire of patients with Susac syndrome showed no detectable clonal expansion. The TCR sequencing and HLA analysis was acknowledged to have included a relatively small number of individuals.

V sheds 0 bases and J sheds 1 base, leaving 7 bases between their ends. Measured from the cysteine to the phenylalanine, the CDR3 is 15 residues long. Only the CDR3 part of the read is kept: 45 bases, read in frame from the first base. Via the germline V gene (reference sequence), CDR1 is SGHNT and CDR2 YYREEE. RNA was extracted using the RNeasy kit, and about 0.45 to 1 ug of the RNA was reverse transcribed with random hexamers. TCR beta CDR3 regions were amplified with the immunoSEQ multiplex PCR assay covering 54 Vbeta and 13 Jbeta segments. To correct PCR amplification bias, a synthetic template baseline was used for both primer optimization and computational correction. The study's own analysis went as follows. Reads were assigned to V, D and J genes according to IMGT and analyzed in immunoSEQ Analyzer, with only productive sequences retained. To calculate clonality, Shannon entropy was normalized by log2 of the number of productive unique sequences and then subtracted from one. For each patient and control, public and private clones were evaluated within the 100 most prevalent clones. Clones were defined as Susac-specific if absent from the healthy and MS cohorts, from roughly 1,100 published viral clones and from other ImmuneACCESS disease sequences. TCRdb cleaned the public reads at Q25 with fastp, built clones with MiXCR and kept in-frame beta chains. Identical CDR3 protein sequences are pooled into one entry, listed with their most common genes and DNA. The V and J calls shown here were made by TCRdb, not taken from the authors' results. The sample table contains 95,000 to 150,000 distinct CDR3 sequences; only one count was recorded for nearly 96% of them. The ten largest account for approximately 0.15% of the sample.

High-throughput TCR beta sequencing profiled peripheral blood CD8+ and CD4+ T cells from healthy donors, Susac syndrome patients and multiple sclerosis patients. Susac syndrome patients met recently defined diagnostic criteria for definite or probable disease. Bulk CD8+ and CD4+ T cells were purified magnetically by negative isolation, whereas CD8+ TEMRA cells were enriched by FACS. Blood was collected in EDTA tubes and processed within 24 hours, with PBMCs isolated through density gradient centrifugation. PBMCs intended for TCR sequencing were cryopreserved in liquid nitrogen and thawed later in a water bath at 37 degrees C. A purity of at least 90% was achieved for sorted or isolated CD4+, CD8+ and CD8+ TEMRA cells.

The sequence links TRBV5-4 to TRBJ2-2, with an unclear D gene assignment. This clonotype was sampled from a human donor with Susac syndrome. The sample taken for sequencing was CD4+ T cells from PBMCs. The CDR3 reads as follows: CASSLVLGNTGELFF. The nucleotide sequence is TGTGCCAGCAGCTTGGTGCTAGGGAACACCGGGGAGCTGTTTTTT. The full variable domain, completed from the reference TRBV5-4 and TRBJ2-2 proteins outside the CDR3, reads ETGVTQSPTHLIKTRGQQVTLRCSSQSGHNTVSWYQQALGQGPQFIFQYYREEENGRGNFPPRFSGLQFPNYSSELNVNALELDDSALYLCASSLVLGNTGELFFGEGSRLTVL.